One T cell receptor beta chain is described in this entry. The data were obtained in a study of cytomegalovirus exposure and HLA in healthy donors. Method: immunoSEQ multiplex PCR; TCRdb's copy keeps in-frame clones and lacks some. The sample yields tens of thousands of clones, around 94% seen once. The V and J ends lost 3 bases and 0 bases, in that order; junction bases with no gene match: 10. CDR3 length: 18 amino acids. The germline CDR1 and CDR2 sequences are SGHNT and YENEEA. This clonotype was sampled from a woman between 18 and 29 years old in good health and CMV-seropositive. The sequenced sample was PBMCs. V and J are TRBV11-3 and TRBJ2-1; the match to TRBD2 covers 8 bases. CDR3 nucleotides: TGTGCCAGCAGCTTGAGGCTAGCGGGTGCGTACTCCTACAATGAGCAGTTCTTC. Its protein product is CASSLRLAGAYSYNEQFF.